The T cell receptor (beta chain) described here comes from a study of regulatory T cells in long-lasting Graves disease. Described time point: persistent/refractory GD, antithyroid drugs over 5 years with positive TRAb. PBMCs were the source of the RNA used for TCR sequencing. HTBI primers from iRepertoire and Arm-PCR of CDR3 regions yielded the TCR beta libraries. TCRdb independently ran MiXCR on the multiplex PCR reads; one entry per CDR3 protein. The sample lists more than 300,000 distinct CDR3 sequences; less than 20% were seen once. The CDR3 runs 14 residues. V was shortened by 5 bases and J by 6 bases, with 14 bases between the two germline ends. This clonotype was detected only a few times. Its matching antigen is unknown. Notes on the study in general: Persistent patients shared more public clonotypes (2,741) than newly diagnosed patients (about 1,000).

The V and J genes are TRBV12-3 or TRBV12-4 and TRBJ1-5, with D possibly being TRBD1 (6 bases). The clonotype comes from a female donor with Graves disease. This material consisted of peripheral blood mononuclear cells (PBMCs), taken when the disease was refractory, from a patient treated with antithyroid drugs. CDR3 residues: CASSLQGTVQPQHF. The CDR3 DNA follows: TGTGCCAGCAGTCTACAGGGAACGGTTCAGCCCCAGCATTTT.